This entry describes one T cell receptor beta chain. Antigen unknown. These data originate in a study of post-analysis software for immune sequencing data. Whole-study findings and limits: Controls had significantly higher normalized Chao1 diversity than multiple sclerosis patients. Roughly five TRBV segments were significantly more frequent in patients than in controls. TRBV5-6, TRBV5-1 and TRBV20-1 were among these segments.

Each TCR beta cDNA library carried unique molecular identifiers. Once roughly 0.9 to 11 million T cells were used, approximately 470,000 cDNA molecules resulted. TCRdb reprocessed the PCR reads via MiXCR and lists one record per CDR3 protein. This table holds 350,000 to 500,000 distinct CDR3 sequences, 39% found once. CDR1 and CDR2 from the germline V gene are SGHRS and YFSETQ. The V end was cut by 4 bases, the J end by 4 bases, with 18 bases between. The CDR3 totals 15 residues. The chain carries TRBV5-1 and TRBJ2-7, with D perhaps matching TRBD2 (6 bases). The sequence was collected from a girl aged 2-10 years with multiple sclerosis. Sequences were obtained from blood. CDR3 sequence: CASSPLGSFPYEQYF. CDR3 DNA sequence: TGCGCCAGCAGCCCGCTCGGGAGCTTTCCTTACGAGCAGTACTTC.